This TCR beta chain emerged from a study of Tregs in tolerant kidney transplant recipients. The study's findings and limits: Biological reproducibility was not directly addressed, but technical replication error appeared minimal.

Generated by immunoSEQ multiplex PCR, the TCRdb table keeps only in-frame clones and is missing some. The sample contains about 66,000 clones, roughly 92% of which appear only once. Comment on this clone: Its cognate antigen is unknown.

Trimming stripped 4 bases from V and 8 bases from J, with 23 bases between. Germline-derived CDR1 and CDR2 are SEHNR and FQNEAQ (reference sequence). This CDR3 comprises 16 residues. V gene TRBV7-9 combines with J gene TRBJ1-2, with a weak D call TRBD1 (6 bases). The TCR comes from a human donor who received a combined kidney and bone marrow transplant. Sequenced here: CD8+ T cells from blood, sampled before the transplant. The CDR3 spells CASSYQPGQPEEGYTF. CDR3 nucleotides: TGTGCCAGCAGCTACCAGCCGGGACAACCGGAGGAGGGCTACACCTTC.